This T cell receptor (beta chain) is from a study of blood T cell repertoires in COVID-19. About this clone: Relative to the germline gene, one junction end is altered; a read error may explain this.

Donors in Cohort 3 who had recovered were those with two negative PCRs, healthcare professional clearance, or resolution of their symptoms. This CDR3 is built from 13 residues. Per germline, CDR1 SNHLY and CDR2 FYNNEI. Using immunoSEQ multiplex PCR, the repertoire was profiled, and TCRdb retains in-frame clones only, with some absent. The sample shows hundreds of thousands of clones, 70% to 90% of them seen only once. The sequence was collected from a man aged 30 to 45 who had recovered from COVID-19. Sequencing was done on a sample of PBMCs or T cells enriched from blood (not recorded which). This chain joins TRBV2 and TRBJ1-1; D is perhaps TRBD1 (6 bases). DNA of the CDR3: TGTGCCAGCAGGGAAGACAGGCCTCATGAAGCTTTCTTT. It is translated as CASREDRPHEAFF.